This T cell receptor (beta chain) was obtained from a study of T cell responses to AZD1222 COVID-19 vaccine. Study-wide findings and caveats: Possibly, clonal diversity was underestimated; donors were largely white British and included more females.

As regards this clone: The antigen remains undetermined.

The data were produced by immunoSEQ multiplex PCR, yet TCRdb's version contains in-frame clones alone and is incomplete. The table includes around 130,000 clones, roughly 90% detected once. CDR3 size: 13 residues. Trimming took 5 bases from V and 3 from J, leaving 8 bases between them. CDR1 and CDR2 from the germline V gene are KGHSH and LQKENI. This TCR was recovered from an adult who received the AZD1222 COVID-19 vaccine. The chain recombines TRBV18 with TRBJ1-5, with unresolved D. Specimen: peripheral blood, collected 28 days after the second AZD1222 dose. CDR3 in amino acids: CASSSGFNQPQHF. The CDR3 coding sequence is TGTGCCAGCTCATCCGGGTTCAATCAGCCCCAGCATTTT.